This entry features one TCR beta chain sequence. This entry is derived from a study of a mutant IDH1 vaccine in newly diagnosed glioma. CDR1 is SGHTA, CDR2 FQGTGA, per germline. The CDR3 is made up of 15 amino acids. The V end lost 4 bases, the J end lost 4 bases, and 13 bases lay between the germline ends. Time point defined: baseline, week 1 (first vaccination visit). Treatment reported: pre-vaccination baseline after standard-of-care therapy. The assay was immunoSEQ multiplex PCR, and TCRdb's table has in-frame clones only and misses some. The sample yields approximately 16,000 clones, around 95% seen once.

The sequence was collected from a woman under 30 with glioma. Some clones in this sample may be carry-over from other donors' samples. The sequenced sample was peripheral blood mononuclear cells (PBMCs), obtained from a glioma patient treated with radiotherapy, temozolomide or both. The chain uses TRBV7-3 and TRBJ2-2; D is possibly TRBD1 or TRBD2 (6 bases each). The CDR3 region is CASSSQGAGTGELFF. As DNA, the CDR3 is TGTGCCAGCAGCTCACAGGGAGCGGGCACCGGGGAGCTGTTTTTT.